A selection of T cell receptor beta chains follows, all from one sample in a study of control samples from healthy donors and cancer patients. This table comes from immunoSEQ multiplex PCR, and its TCRdb copy is limited to in-frame clones, with some not included. The table lists about 51,000 clones, about four fifths of them singletons, with over 9.5% in the top ten. The sequencing input was blood. These receptors came from an older man in good health. Both conserved end residues are part of each CDR3. The D gene is left open where the match is weak. Some rows mark clone size as missing; the rest say once, few, many or name a class of expanded clone.

CDR3nt	CDR3aa	v_gene	d_gene	abundance	j_gene
TGTGCCAGCAGTTTTGGACTAGCGGGGAATTATGAGCAGTACTTC	CASSFGLAGNYEQYF	TRBV27	TRBD2	once	TRBJ2-7
TGTGCCAGCAGCTTACGTCCTATGAACACTGAAGCTTTCTTT	CASSLRPMNTEAFF	TRBV7-9	NA	NA	TRBJ1-1
TGCAGCGTTGAGGACAGAGATGAAAAACTGTTTTTT	CSVEDRDEKLFF	TRBV29-1	NA	NA	TRBJ1-4
TGTGCCAGCAGTTACGGGACACCCGGCTACACCTTC	CASSYGTPGYTF	TRBV6-6	NA	NA	TRBJ1-2
TGTGCCAGCAGCGTGAGGACAGGGGACCCCAGCGATGAGCAGTTCTTC	CASSVRTGDPSDEQFF	TRBV9	TRBD1	NA	TRBJ2-1
TGTGCCAGCAGTTCCTACGGGGGTGTAAACTATGGCTACACCTTC	CASSSYGGVNYGYTF	TRBV2	NA	NA	TRBJ1-2
TGCAGCGTTCGGGACAGAACATCCTACGAGCAGTACTTC	CSVRDRTSYEQYF	TRBV29-1	TRBD1	NA	TRBJ2-7
TGTGCCAGCAGTGAGTTAGCGCAAGAGACCCAGTACTTC	CASSELAQETQYF	TRBV6-1	NA	once	TRBJ2-5
TGTGCCAGCAGCCTAAAACCGGGACTAGTCTCTGGGGCCAACGTCCTGACTTTC	CASSLKPGLVSGANVLTF	TRBV7-3	TRBD2	NA	TRBJ2-6
TGTGCCAGCAGCTACGGGACAGACTATGGCTACACCTTC	CASSYGTDYGYTF	TRBV2	TRBD1	NA	TRBJ1-2